These 18 T cell receptor beta chains were sequenced from one sample in a study of T cell responses to AZD1222 COVID-19 vaccine. Only in-frame clones appear in the TCRdb table, and some are missing; sequencing was by immunoSEQ multiplex PCR. Of around 150,000 clones listed, 85% to 95% are singletons. The sample consisted of peripheral blood, taken 28 days after the second AZD1222 dose. These receptors were taken from an adult who received the AZD1222 COVID-19 vaccine.

The rearrangement uses TRBV28 and TRBJ1-2; D gene ambiguous. V was cut by 3 bases and J by 8 bases, with 16 bases left in between. The CDR3 spans 14 residues. The germline gives CDR1 MDHEN, CDR2 SYDVKM. The DNA of the CDR3 is TGTGCCAGCAGTTTCTCAGTTGGCCGTGGGGGCTACACCTTC. Protein sequence: CASSFSVGRGGYTF.

In this sample, this clone turned up once. The rearrangement joins TRBV23-1 to TRBJ1-5; D call uncertain. TRBV23-1 is noted as an ORF with a role that remains uncertain. Deletions cut 1 base from V and 5 bases from J, with 12 bases between. This CDR3 spans 15 amino acids. The CDR3 sequence is CASSQWVRADQPQHF. CDR3 DNA sequence: TGCGCCAGCAGTCAATGGGTACGGGCGGATCAGCCCCAGCATTTT.

The chain combines TRBV6-5 with TRBJ2-1; 9 positions agree with TRBD2. CDR1 and CDR2 (germline): MNHEY, SVGAGI. The CDR3 covers 15 residues. The trim removed 6 bases at V and 6 bases at J, leaving 9 bases unmatched. The CDR3 sequence: CASRISGTSRNEQFF. The CDR3 bases are TGTGCCAGCAGGATTTCCGGGACTAGCCGCAATGAGCAGTTCTTC.

V and J are TRBV4-3 and TRBJ2-7; D is perhaps TRBD1 (6 bases). In germline, CDR1 is LGHNA, CDR2 YSLEER. V was trimmed by 0 bases and J by 5 bases, leaving 14 bases between them. The CDR3 is 15 amino acids. The CDR3 DNA follows: TGCGCCAGCAGCCAAGATTACAGGGTAGGCGACGAGCAGTACTTC. Protein sequence: CASSQDYRVGDEQYF.

This chain connects TRBV9 to TRBJ1-1, with 8 bases identical to TRBD1. The length of the CDR3 is 14 residues. Germline lookup yields CDR1 SGDLS and CDR2 YYNGEE. J gave up 8 bases and V 4 bases, and 10 bases lay outside the gene matches. The CDR3 region is CASSKQGVDLEAFF. CDR3 nucleotides: TGTGCCAGCAGCAAACAGGGGGTAGATCTCGAAGCTTTCTTT. The variable domain in full, completed from reference TRBV9 and TRBJ1-1, reads DSGVTQTPKHLITATGQRVTLRCSPRSGDLSVYWYQQSLDQGLQFLIQYYNGEERAKGNILERFSAQQFPDLHSELNLSSLELGDSALYFCASSKQGVDLEAFFGQGTRLTVV.

This clone was counted only a few times. The V call is TRBV28, the J call TRBJ2-1; 10 bases match TRBD2. CDR1 is MDHEN, CDR2 SYDVKM, per germline. This CDR3 comprises 17 residues. J lost 9 bases, V lost 4 bases, and 15 bases had no gene match. CDR3 DNA: TGTGCCAGCAGTTCTCCTAGCGGGAGTCTAGGAAGTAGTGAGCAGTTCTTC. Residues: CASSSPSGSLGSSEQFF.

This rearrangement joins TRBV19 to TRBJ1-1; 7 bases line up with TRBD1. This CDR3 comprises 15 residues. Germline V gene lookup returns CDR1 LNHDA and CDR2 SQIVND (reference sequence). V lost 2 bases to trimming and J lost 2 bases; unmatched junction nucleotides: 5. CDR3 DNA: TGTGCCAGTAGTATATTTGGGACAGAAAACACTGAAGCTTTCTTT. Its protein product is CASSIFGTENTEAFF.

The V call is TRBV14, the J call TRBJ1-6, with 7 bases matching TRBD1. The CDR3 covers 19 residues. V trimming: 1 base; J trimming: 7 bases; junction bases outside the gene matches: 16. CDR1 and CDR2 from the germline V gene are SGHDN and FVKESK. CDR3 protein: CASSQGTTGMWGTNSPLHF. The CDR3, as DNA: TGTGCCAGCAGCCAAGGAACGACAGGGATGTGGGGTACCAATTCACCCCTCCACTTT.

This clone appeared a single time. The chain employs TRBV5-1 and TRBJ2-2; no firm D call. Germline values: CDR1 SGHRS, CDR2 YFSETQ. The CDR3 totals 12 residues. V lost 5 bases and J 4 bases, leaving 6 bases between the germline ends. The CDR3 here is CASRFSTGELFF. CDR3 nucleotides: TGCGCCAGCAGATTCTCCACCGGGGAGCTGTTTTTT.

V usage is TRBV20-1 and J usage is TRBJ2-7; perhaps TRBD2 as D (5 bases). Trimming left V 3 bases short and J 3 bases short, with 12 bases between. Germline CDR1 reads DFQATT; CDR2 reads SNEGSKA (reference sequence). The CDR3 loop spans 13 amino acids. CDR3 region: CSASQRLDYEQYF. CDR3 DNA sequence: TGCAGTGCTAGTCAGCGGCTAGACTACGAGCAGTACTTC.

CDR3 DNA sequence: TGTGCCAGCAGCGTAGTTCCGGGCACTGAAGCTTTCTTT. It translates to CASSVVPGTEAFF. The chain joins TRBV9 to TRBJ1-1; D unclear. Trimming cost V 0 bases and J 4 bases, with 7 bases left between them. CDR3 length equals 13 residues. Germline V gives CDR1 SGDLS, CDR2 YYNGEE. Filled out from reference TRBV9 and TRBJ1-1, the complete variable domain reads DSGVTQTPKHLITATGQRVTLRCSPRSGDLSVYWYQQSLDQGLQFLIQYYNGEERAKGNILERFSAQQFPDLHSELNLSSLELGDSALYFCASSVVPGTEAFFGQGTRLTVV.

The CDR3 DNA follows: TGTGCCACCAGCAGCGGACAACTCGATAATTCACCCCTCCACTTT. This gives the protein CATSSGQLDNSPLHF. V gene TRBV15 combines with J gene TRBJ1-6; TRBD1 might be the D (5 bases). Germline loops: CDR1 LNHNV, CDR2 YYDKDF (reference sequence). V was shortened by 3 bases and J by 5 bases, with 11 bases between the two germline ends. This CDR3 comprises 15 residues. Using reference TRBV15 and TRBJ1-6 for the parts outside the CDR3, the full variable domain is DAMVIQNPRYQVTQFGKPVTLSCSQTLNHNVMYWYQQKSSQAPKLLFHYYDKDFNNEADTPDNFQSRRPNTSFCFLDIRSPGLGDTAMYLCATSSGQLDNSPLHFGNGTRLTVT.

The gene calls are TRBV5-4 and TRBJ2-5, with TRBD2 as a possible D gene (6 bases). Germline loops: CDR1 SGHNT, CDR2 YYREEE (reference sequence). V lost 4 bases, J lost 0 bases, and 7 bases lay in between. CDR3 length: 13 residues. CDR3 sequence (DNA): TGTGCCAGCAGCCGGGACTACCAAGAGACCCAGTACTTC. Translated: CASSRDYQETQYF.

The V and J genes are TRBV25-1 and TRBJ2-1, with D uncertain. This CDR3 is 14 amino acids long. Trimming left V 5 bases short and J 7 bases short, with 15 bases between. The germline gives CDR1 MGHDK, CDR2 SYGVNS. Written as DNA, the CDR3 is TGTGCCAGCAGTCCCTACTTAGGCTTAAATGAGCAGTTCTTC. The encoded protein is CASSPYLGLNEQFF.

The V gene is TRBV3-1 (or the pseudogene TRBV3-2), the J gene TRBJ2-7; TRBD2 matches 8 bases. CDR1 is LGHDT and CDR2 is YNNKEL in the germline V gene (reference sequence). The length of the CDR3 is 14 residues. The V and J ends lost 3 bases and 1 base, in that order; junction bases with no gene match: 2. DNA for the CDR3: TGTGCCAGCAGCCACGGGGGGGGTTCCTACGAGCAGTACTTC. Translating it yields CASSHGGGSYEQYF.

The rearrangement uses TRBV2 and TRBJ2-5; 7 positions match TRBD1. The V and J ends lost 3 bases and 2 bases, in that order; junction bases with no gene match: 0. CDR1 and CDR2 from the germline V gene are SNHLY and FYNNEI. The length of the CDR3 is 13 residues. CDR3 bases: TGTGCCAGCAGTGACAGGGGGCAAGAGACCCAGTACTTC. This translates into CASSDRGQETQYF.

The gene calls are TRBV6-5 and TRBJ1-6, with TRBD1 as a possible D gene (5 bases). V was trimmed by 10 bases and J by 7 bases, leaving 17 bases between them. This CDR3 has 14 amino acids. Germline V gives CDR1 MNHEY, CDR2 SVGAGI. The CDR3 loop is CAITGVRGNSPLHF. The CDR3 bases are TGTGCCATCACCGGGGTAAGGGGCAATTCACCCCTCCACTTT.

The chain is built from TRBV6-1 and TRBJ1-2; D not certain. The CDR3 spans 13 residues. The V and J ends lost 1 base and 7 bases respectively, with 10 bases between them. Germline values: CDR1 MNHNS, CDR2 SASEGT. The CDR3 coding sequence is TGTGCCAGCAGTGAAGTCGGGGTGAGTGGCTACACCTTC. It is translated as CASSEVGVSGYTF.